The next 16 T cell receptor beta chains were all read from a single sample in a study of shared clonotypes between healthy human individuals. TCRdb keeps only in-frame clones here, not all; method: immunoSEQ multiplex PCR. The data show about 500,000 clones, approximately 80% seen once. The sequenced sample was PBMCs. The receptors were gathered from a woman aged 40 to 55 in good health. Some clones in this sample may be carry-over from other donors' samples.

This clone was observed many times. In DNA, the CDR3 is TGTGCCAGCAGGGACAGCTATAGCAATCAGCCCCAGCATTTT. Its protein is CASRDSYSNQPQHF. The V and J genes are TRBV2 and TRBJ1-5, with D perhaps matching TRBD1 (6 bases). Per germline, CDR1 SNHLY and CDR2 FYNNEI. The CDR3 runs to 14 residues. Trimming left V 6 bases short and J 0 bases short, with 9 bases between.

V usage is TRBV21-1 and J usage is TRBJ2-6; the DNA was not compared with TRBD1, the D call given in the table. TRBV21-1 is termed a pseudogene. This CDR3 comprises 18 residues. CDR3 residues: CASSKGGRISSGANVLTF. CDR3 bases: TGTGCCAGCAGCAAAGGGGGCAGAATCAGCTCTGGGGCCAACGTCCTGACTTTC.

The V gene is TRBV9, the J gene TRBJ1-4; D is possibly TRBD1 (5 bases). This CDR3 region has 12 residues. The germline V gene encodes CDR1 SGDLS and CDR2 YYNGEE. The germline V and J ends were trimmed by 4 bases and 8 bases, with 9 bases remaining between them. As DNA, the CDR3 is TGTGCCAGCAGCCCCGGGGGGGAAAAACTGTTTTTT. Translated: CASSPGGEKLFF.

In this sample, this clone turned up once. The chain joins TRBV28 to TRBJ2-3, with 15 bases that match TRBD2. Germline CDR1 reads MDHEN; CDR2 reads SYDVKM. Trimming at V came to 11 bases and at J to 6 bases, leaving 3 bases not matched to a gene. This CDR3 has 13 amino acids. The CDR3 is CAGGTSGRDTQYF. Written as DNA, the CDR3 is TGTGCCGGGGGGACTAGCGGGAGGGATACGCAGTATTTT.

The chain links TRBV18 to TRBJ1-4; D call uncertain. Trimming removed 3 bases from V and 3 bases from J, with 14 bases in between. CDR1 is KGHSH, CDR2 LQKENI, per germline. The CDR3 contains 16 residues. The CDR3 is CASSPGGVGSNEKLFF. CDR3 DNA: TGTGCCAGCTCACCGGGCGGAGTAGGGTCTAATGAAAAACTGTTTTTT.

There are a few counts of this clone. The chain joins TRBV4-3 to TRBJ2-5; TRBD2 might be the D (5 bases). Matching the DNA end better, TRBJ2-7 makes the J call doubtful. CDR3 length: 14 amino acids. Germline V gene data show CDR1 as LGHNA and CDR2 as YSLEER. The CDR3 coding sequence is TGCGCCAGCAGCCAAGATCGTCGGGGATACGAGCAGTACTTC. Its protein product is CASSQDRRGYEQYF.

The V call is TRBV7-9, the J call TRBJ2-1; D is perhaps TRBD1 (6 bases). V lost 5 bases and J 8 bases, leaving 13 bases between the germline ends. CDR3 size: 13 residues. Per the germline V gene, CDR1 is SEHNR and CDR2 is FQNEAQ (reference sequence). The CDR3 DNA reads as TGTGCCAGCAGCCTCCGGGACATCTATGAGCAGTTCTTC. Translated: CASSLRDIYEQFF.

The V and J genes are TRBV4-1 and TRBJ2-1; TRBD2 matches at 14 bases. V was pared by 4 bases and J by 9 bases, with 5 bases of the junction left unmatched. CDR1 and CDR2 (germline): MGHRA, YSYEKL. The CDR3 extends over 15 amino acids. The CDR3 loop is CASSPGLAGVVEQFF. DNA of the CDR3: TGCGCCAGCAGCCCGGGACTAGCGGGAGTAGTTGAGCAGTTCTTC.

With regard to this clone: The junction differs from germline at one of its ends, possibly a read error. Other nucleotide sequences from this sample produce the same CDR3. V and J are TRBV11-2 and TRBJ2-1; D is unresolved. Germline CDR1 SGHAT, CDR2 FQNNGV. The CDR3 consists of 13 residues. Here the CDR3 reads CASSLTKGREQFF. The CDR3 region has the DNA TGTGCCAGTAGCTTGACGAAGGGTCGCGAGCAGTTCTTC.

The chain uses TRBV27 and TRBJ2-7; the D is unclear. The CDR3 runs 14 residues. CDR1 is MNHEY and CDR2 is SMNVEV in the germline V gene (reference sequence). Between the trimmed V and J ends, which lost 3 bases and 2 bases, there was a span of 11 bases. CDR3 residues: CASSFFPEPYEQYF. The CDR3 nucleotides read TGTGCCAGCAGTTTTTTTCCGGAGCCCTACGAGCAGTACTTC.

CDR3 coding DNA: TGTGCCAGCAGTTCCTCCAACAGGGTCCACGAGCAGTACTTC. Protein: CASSSSNRVHEQYF. The gene calls are TRBV28 and TRBJ2-7, with D perhaps TRBD1 (6 bases). Trimming took off 4 bases at V and 5 bases at J, with 15 bases between the two ends. Germline assignment: CDR1 MDHEN and CDR2 SYDVKM. The CDR3 runs to 14 residues.

This chain joins TRBV6-1 and TRBJ2-7; tentatively, D is TRBD2 (5 bases). Germline CDR1 is MNHNS and CDR2 is SASEGT. The CDR3 sequence is 13 residues long. V gave up 1 base and J gave up 1 base, with 5 bases separating them. CDR3 nucleotides: TGTGCCAGCAGTGAAGGGAGGTCCTACGAGCAGTACTTC. This sequence encodes CASSEGRSYEQYF.

The V and J genes are TRBV7-8 and TRBJ2-7; D is possibly TRBD1 (6 bases). Germline-derived CDR1 and CDR2 are SGHVS and FQNEAQ. The CDR3 loop spans 14 amino acids. Deletions cut 4 bases from V and 3 bases from J, with 13 bases between. The CDR3 sequence: CASSSRTVGYEQYF. DNA of the CDR3: TGTGCCAGCAGCTCCAGGACAGTGGGCTACGAGCAGTACTTC.

With respect to this clone: With only one base between it and a far larger clone, this is likely a read error. Additional DNA sequences in this sample encode the identical CDR3. The rearrangement links TRBV30 to TRBJ1-1; no firm D call. V was shortened by 5 bases and J by 6 bases, with 13 bases between the two germline ends. The germline CDR1 and CDR2 sequences are GTSNPN and SVGIG (reference sequence). The CDR3 covers 12 residues. The CDR3 nucleotides read TGTGCCTGGGGGGAGGGTCGCTCTGAAGCTTTCTTT. It encodes CAWGEGRSEAFF.

The rearrangement uses TRBV6-5 and TRBJ1-1; tentative D call: TRBD1 (5 bases). Looked up from germline, CDR1 is MNHEY and CDR2 is SVGAGI. The CDR3 has 14 residues. V was shortened by 0 bases and J by 6 bases, with 11 bases between the two germline ends. The CDR3 spells CASSYSGVLSEAFF. The CDR3 DNA reads TGTGCCAGCAGTTACTCGGGGGTACTGTCTGAAGCTTTCTTT.

This clone has at least ten counts. The J gene is TRBJ2-1, the V gene TRBV4-2; 9 bases fit TRBD2. CDR1 is LGHNA, CDR2 YNFKEQ, per germline. The CDR3 is 16 residues long. V was pared by 4 bases and J by 2 bases, with 6 bases of the junction left unmatched. This CDR3 is CASSPQVAGAYNEQFF. For the CDR3, the DNA is TGTGCCAGCAGCCCACAAGTAGCGGGGGCCTACAATGAGCAGTTCTTC.